The 28 T cell receptor beta chains reported below all come from one sample, sequenced in a study of shared clonotypes between healthy human individuals (dated by TCRdb to between 2020 and 2021). The library came from the immunoSEQ multiplex PCR assay. TCRdb holds this immuneACCESS table with in-frame rearrangements only. Some clones are missing; in checked studies, unresolved V genes explain under half, and the rest has no known cause. This sample is represented by 950,000 to 1,100,000 clones; around 76% of them were singletons. The top ten clones comprise roughly 1.4% of the sample. Sequencing was done on a sample of memory CD4+ T cells sorted from blood. According to the study, the label for this sample's cell subset or site signals: CD45RA-negative fraction. The receptors shown here come from a man younger than 35 in good health.

This clone occurred once. The genes are TRBV11-2 and TRBJ2-7; D uncertain. The CDR3 is made up of 15 amino acids. The V gene's germline CDR1 is SGHAT and CDR2 FQNNGV. V shed 4 bases and J shed 6 bases, with 19 bases lying between them. CDR3: CASSSPSGATGEQYF. The CDR3 nucleotides are TGTGCCAGCAGCTCGCCGTCCGGTGCCACGGGCGAGCAGTACTTC.

CDR3 region: CASSPGLAQETQYF. The DNA of the CDR3 is TGTGCCAGCAGCCCGGGACTCGCCCAAGAGACCCAGTACTTC. The chain carries TRBV11-3 and TRBJ2-5; a weak D match, TRBD2 (6 bases). The V end was cut by 5 bases, the J end by 1 base, with 11 bases between. The germline CDR1 and CDR2 sequences are SGHNT and YENEEA. CDR3 length: 14 amino acids.

The chain uses TRBV5-1 and TRBJ1-3, with D possibly TRBD1 on 6 matching bases. V was pared by 2 bases and J by 2 bases, with 14 bases between. Germline V gene data show CDR1 as SGHRS and CDR2 as YFSETQ. This CDR3 is 16 amino acids long. The CDR3 sequence: CASSFSSDSTGNTIYF. Here the CDR3 DNA reads TGCGCCAGCAGCTTTTCCTCGGACAGTACTGGAAACACCATATATTTT.

On this clone: Distinct nucleotide sequences in the sample also encode this CDR3. CDR3 sequence reads: CASSRGQINEKLFF. The CDR3 coding sequence is TGTGCCAGCAGCCGGGGACAGATCAATGAAAAACTGTTTTTT. The chain is built from TRBV11-2 and TRBJ1-4; 7 positions match TRBD1. This CDR3 contains 14 residues. Germline assignment: CDR1 SGHAT and CDR2 FQNNGV. The V and J ends lost 5 bases and 5 bases, in that order; junction bases with no gene match: 5.

The chain uses TRBV29-1 and TRBJ2-5; possibly TRBD1 for D (5 bases). Germline V gene sequence: CDR1 SQVTM, CDR2 ANQGSEA. This CDR3 comprises 12 residues. V shed 4 bases and J shed 3 bases, with 9 bases lying between them. CDR3 region: CSVVQAKETQYF. The CDR3 DNA reads as TGCAGCGTTGTACAGGCGAAAGAGACCCAGTACTTC. The variable domain in full, completed from reference TRBV29-1 and TRBJ2-5, reads SAVISQKPSRDICQRGTSLTIQCQVDSQVTMMFWYRQQPGQSLTLIATANQGSEATYESGFVIDKFPISRPNLTFSTLTVSNMSPEDSSIYLCSVVQAKETQYFGPGTRLLVL.

The genes are TRBV28 and TRBJ2-7; 11 nucleotides agree with TRBD1. Losses at the gene ends were 4 bases for V and 7 bases for J; bases not matched to a gene: 9. CDR3 size: 15 residues. CDR1 and CDR2 (germline): MDHEN, SYDVKM. The CDR3 bases are TGTGCCAGCAGTTCCCCTGGACAGGGGGCGGGGGAGCAGTACTTC. This encodes CASSSPGQGAGEQYF.

This rearrangement joins TRBV7-2 to TRBJ1-3, with no clear D. CDR3 size: 15 residues. V shed 3 bases and J shed 4 bases, with 13 bases lying between them. CDR1 is SGHTA, CDR2 FQGNSA, per germline. As DNA, the CDR3 is TGTGCCAGCAGCTTTGACAATGGGTTCGGAAACACCATATATTTT. Translated, it gives CASSFDNGFGNTIYF.

This clone appeared once. The genes are TRBV6-1 and TRBJ2-7; weak D call: TRBD1 (8 bases). The germline CDR1 and CDR2 sequences are MNHNS and SASEGT. This CDR3 region has 12 residues. CDR3 loop: CASSSGDRQLVV. The CDR3 nucleotides are TGTGCCAGCAGTAGCGGGGACAGGCAGTTAGTGGTC.

This chain links TRBV11-3 with TRBJ2-2; unclear D gene. The germline V and J ends were trimmed by 5 bases and 3 bases, with 10 bases remaining between them. The CDR3 extends over 14 amino acids. Germline V gene sequence: CDR1 SGHNT, CDR2 YENEEA. The CDR3 spells CASSLTRYTGELFF. The CDR3 DNA is TGTGCCAGCAGCCTAACACGGTACACCGGGGAGCTGTTTTTT.

The chain combines TRBV6-1 with TRBJ1-5; 7 positions agree with TRBD1. The V gene's germline CDR1 is MNHNS and CDR2 SASEGT. The CDR3 loop spans 14 amino acids. V lost 6 bases, J lost 4 bases, and 6 bases stayed unmatched. The CDR3 sequence is CASSPGQPNQPQHF. CDR3 nucleotide sequence: TGTGCCAGCAGCCCGGGACAGCCAAATCAGCCCCAGCATTTT.

The genes are TRBV5-1 and TRBJ2-5, with 10 bases aligning to TRBD1. This CDR3 comprises 15 residues. V lost 3 bases, J lost 3 bases, and 5 bases stayed unmatched. Germline V gene data show CDR1 as SGHRS and CDR2 as YFSETQ. In nucleotides, the CDR3 is TGCGCCAGCAGCTCCGGGACAGGGGAGGAAGAGACCCAGTACTTC. It specifies CASSSGTGEEETQYF.

The V and J genes are TRBV2 and TRBJ2-3; the match to TRBD2 covers 7 bases. V shed 4 bases and J 2 bases; nucleotides not matched to a gene: 6. The CDR3 covers 15 residues. Germline CDR1 SNHLY, CDR2 FYNNEI. Written as DNA, the CDR3 is TGTGCCAGCAGTGGTCCTAGCGGATACACAGATACGCAGTATTTT. This gives the protein CASSGPSGYTDTQYF.

The J gene is TRBJ1-5, the V gene TRBV30, with 8 bases identical to TRBD1. The V and J ends lost 5 bases and 4 bases, in that order; junction bases with no gene match: 4. The germline V gene encodes CDR1 GTSNPN and CDR2 SVGIG (reference sequence). The CDR3 totals 13 residues. CDR3 loop: CAWQTGANQPQHF. The CDR3 DNA follows: TGTGCCTGGCAGACAGGGGCGAATCAGCCCCAGCATTTT. Looking up the rest from reference TRBV30 and TRBJ1-5 gives the full variable domain: SQTIHQWPATLVQPVGSPLSLECTVEGTSNPNLYWYRQAAGRGLQLLFYSVGIGQISSEVPQNLSASRPQDRQFILSSKKLLLSDSGFYLCAWQTGANQPQHFGDGTRLSIL.

This rearrangement joins TRBV6-6 to TRBJ1-4; D gene uncertain. Trimming shortened V by 5 bases and J by 4 bases, and 8 bases separated the two germline ends. Germline values: CDR1 MNHNY, CDR2 SVGAGI (reference sequence). The CDR3 length is 13 residues. Written as DNA, the CDR3 is TGTGCCAGCAGTACAGCCGGTAATGAAAAACTGTTTTTT. It specifies CASSTAGNEKLFF.

V usage is TRBV29-1 and J usage is TRBJ2-5; D gene ambiguous. The germline V gene encodes CDR1 SQVTM and CDR2 ANQGSEA. This CDR3 comprises 13 residues. The germline V and J ends were trimmed by 5 bases and 7 bases, with 17 bases remaining between them. CDR3 sequence (DNA): TGCAGCGTTATTGGGCCTCCGGAAGGGACCCAGTACTTC. It specifies CSVIGPPEGTQYF.

The chain recombines TRBV7-8 with TRBJ2-5; 9 bases map to TRBD1. The CDR3 is made up of 16 amino acids. Germline V gives CDR1 SGHVS, CDR2 FQNEAQ. Losses at the gene ends were 5 bases for V and 0 bases for J; bases not matched to a gene: 7. The CDR3 DNA is TGTGCCAGCAGCCAAACAGGGGGCGCCGACCAAGAGACCCAGTACTTC. Translating it yields CASSQTGGADQETQYF.

J is TRBJ2-2 and V is TRBV4-1; TRBD1 or TRBD2 may be the D gene (6 bases each). Germline V gene lookup returns CDR1 MGHRA and CDR2 YSYEKL. The CDR3 has 16 residues. Trimming took 1 base from V and 4 from J, leaving 13 bases between them. CDR3 loop: CASSQVPGATTGELFF. CDR3 in DNA: TGCGCCAGCAGCCAAGTCCCGGGGGCGACCACCGGGGAGCTGTTTTTT.

The J gene is TRBJ2-7, the V gene TRBV10-2; TRBD2 agrees at 7 bases. Germline CDR1 is WSHSY and CDR2 is SAAADI. The CDR3 has 14 residues. The ends lost 2 bases at V and 1 base at J; junction bases unmatched: 2. The CDR3 is CASSEAGVSYEQYF. The CDR3 DNA is TGCGCCAGCAGTGAGGCGGGGGTTTCCTACGAGCAGTACTTC.

This rearrangement joins TRBV6-1 to TRBJ2-7, with D possibly TRBD1 on 6 matching bases. Germline loops: CDR1 MNHNS, CDR2 SASEGT. This CDR3 spans 13 amino acids. Trimming removed 8 bases at V and 0 bases at J, with 11 bases between. The CDR3 DNA is TGTGCCAGCTGTTGGACAGCCTCCTACGAGCAGTACTTC. Encoded protein: CASCWTASYEQYF.

V gene TRBV5-4 combines with J gene TRBJ2-1, with D possibly being TRBD1 or TRBD2 (7 bases each). Germline CDR1 and CDR2: SGHNT and YYREEE (reference sequence). CDR3 length equals 19 residues. The germline V and J ends were trimmed by 5 bases and 7 bases, with 31 bases remaining between them. In DNA form, the CDR3 reads TGTGCCAGCAGAGACGGTCAGGGGGGAGGGTTTCAGAAAGGGAATGAGCAGTTCTTC. Protein sequence: CASRDGQGGGFQKGNEQFF. The full variable domain, in which reference TRBV5-4 and TRBJ2-1 provide the parts outside the CDR3, is ETGVTQSPTHLIKTRGQQVTLRCSSQSGHNTVSWYQQALGQGPQFIFQYYREEENGRGNFPPRFSGLQFPNYSSELNVNALELDDSALYLCASRDGQGGGFQKGNEQFFGPGTRLTVL.

This clone has just one count. This chain connects TRBV6-6 to TRBJ1-6; D remains unclear. This CDR3 is built from 14 residues. Trimming removed 5 bases from V and 7 bases from J, with 12 bases in between. Germline loops: CDR1 MNHNY, CDR2 SVGAGI (reference sequence). The CDR3 DNA follows: TGTGCCAGCAGTGCCAGTCCCGGGAATTCACCCCTCCACTTT. Its translation: CASSASPGNSPLHF.

The V call is TRBV9, the J call TRBJ2-3; 7 bases map to TRBD1. After removal of 4 bases from V and 0 bases from J, the junction contained 14 bases not matched to a gene. The CDR3 sequence is 18 residues long. The germline V gene has CDR1 SGDLS and CDR2 YYNGEE. CDR3 loop: CASSPFPDRQSSTDTQYF. The CDR3 DNA sequence: TGTGCCAGCAGCCCATTCCCGGACAGGCAATCTAGCACAGATACGCAGTATTTT.

The V gene is TRBV10-3, the J gene TRBJ1-1, with D perhaps matching TRBD1 (5 bases). Germline V gives CDR1 ENHRY, CDR2 SYGVKD. The germline V and J ends were trimmed by 3 bases and 5 bases, with 10 bases remaining between them. The CDR3 is made up of 13 amino acids. CDR3 coding DNA: TGTGCCATCAGTGAACCGGGACCAACTGAAGCTTTCTTT. Amino acid sequence: CAISEPGPTEAFF.

This clone was detected only once. The chain joins TRBV29-1 to TRBJ1-1; no clear D. This CDR3 contains 13 residues. V was shortened by 6 bases and J by 3 bases, with 14 bases between the two germline ends. Per the germline V gene, CDR1 is SQVTM and CDR2 is ANQGSEA. Here the CDR3 reads CSVPKQDDTEAFF. The CDR3 DNA reads as TGCAGCGTCCCTAAGCAGGACGACACTGAAGCTTTCTTT.

This chain joins TRBV6-1 and TRBJ1-5, with 10 bases that match TRBD1. V lost 7 bases and J lost 3; bases outside the gene matches: 6. Germline assignment: CDR1 MNHNS and CDR2 SASEGT. The CDR3 spans 15 residues. This chain's CDR3 is CASTSGQGINQPQHF. DNA of the CDR3: TGTGCCAGCACCTCGGGACAGGGGATCAATCAGCCCCAGCATTTT.

The V call is TRBV15, the J call TRBJ2-7; 9 nucleotides line up with TRBD2. V was pared by 0 bases and J by 2 bases, with 5 bases of the junction left unmatched. The CDR3 extends over 16 amino acids. Germline-derived CDR1 and CDR2 are LNHNV and YYDKDF (reference sequence). The CDR3 here is CATSRDKGGGAYEQYF. The CDR3 DNA reads TGTGCCACCAGCAGAGATAAAGGCGGGGGGGCCTACGAGCAGTACTTC.

V and J are TRBV2 and TRBJ1-6; D is unresolved. CDR3 size: 13 residues. Trimming removed 7 bases at V and 9 bases at J, with 13 bases between. Germline V gives CDR1 SNHLY, CDR2 FYNNEI. The CDR3 DNA is TGTGCCAGCACCCCGACCCTTCGTTCACCCCTCCACTTT. It encodes CASTPTLRSPLHF.

This chain connects TRBV7-2 to TRBJ2-7; D is uncertain. Trimming pared 2 bases from V and 1 base from J, leaving 12 bases between. The CDR3 is made up of 15 amino acids. The germline CDR1 and CDR2 sequences are SGHTA and FQGNSA. The CDR3: CASSLPIGRSYEQYF. The CDR3 DNA reads TGTGCCAGCAGCTTACCCATAGGTAGATCCTACGAGCAGTACTTC. The full variable domain, its missing parts supplied by reference TRBV7-2 and TRBJ2-7, is GAGVSQSPSNKVTEKGKDVELRCDPISGHTALYWYRQSLGQGLEFLIYFQGNSAPDKSGLPSDRFSAERTGGSVSTLTIQRTQQEDSAVYLCASSLPIGRSYEQYFGPGTRLTVT.